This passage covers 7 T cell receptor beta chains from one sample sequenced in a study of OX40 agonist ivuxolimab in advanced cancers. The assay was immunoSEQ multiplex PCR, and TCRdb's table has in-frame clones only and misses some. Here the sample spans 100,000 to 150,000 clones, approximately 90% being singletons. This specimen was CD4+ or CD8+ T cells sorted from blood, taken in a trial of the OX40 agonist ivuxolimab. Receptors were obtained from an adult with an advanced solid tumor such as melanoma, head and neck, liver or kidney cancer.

CDR3 bases: TGTGCAACTAGCTCGGGTCAGGAGACCCAGTACTTC. It translates to CATSSGQETQYF. This chain joins TRBV6-5 and TRBJ2-5, with D possibly being TRBD2 (6 bases). Germline V gene sequence: CDR1 MNHEY, CDR2 SVGAGI. The CDR3 is made up of 12 amino acids.

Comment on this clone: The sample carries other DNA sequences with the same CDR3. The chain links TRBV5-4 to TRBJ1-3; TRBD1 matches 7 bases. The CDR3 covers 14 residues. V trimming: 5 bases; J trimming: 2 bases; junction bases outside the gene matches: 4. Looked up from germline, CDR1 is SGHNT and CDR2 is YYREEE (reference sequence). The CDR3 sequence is CASSPDRAGNTIYF. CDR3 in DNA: TGTGCCAGCAGTCCCGACAGGGCTGGAAACACCATATATTTT.

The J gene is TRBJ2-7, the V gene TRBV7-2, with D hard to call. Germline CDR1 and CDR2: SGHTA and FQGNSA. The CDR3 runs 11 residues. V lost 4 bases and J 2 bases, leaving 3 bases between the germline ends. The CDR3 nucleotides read TGTGCCAGCAGCTCCACCTACGAGCAGTACTTC. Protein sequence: CASSSTYEQYF.

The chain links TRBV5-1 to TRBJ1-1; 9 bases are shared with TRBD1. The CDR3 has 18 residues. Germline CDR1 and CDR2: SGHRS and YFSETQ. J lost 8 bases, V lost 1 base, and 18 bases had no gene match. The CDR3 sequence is CASSLTVLGQGSPVEAFF. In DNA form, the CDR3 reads TGCGCCAGCAGCTTGACTGTTCTGGGACAGGGTAGCCCAGTCGAAGCTTTCTTT.

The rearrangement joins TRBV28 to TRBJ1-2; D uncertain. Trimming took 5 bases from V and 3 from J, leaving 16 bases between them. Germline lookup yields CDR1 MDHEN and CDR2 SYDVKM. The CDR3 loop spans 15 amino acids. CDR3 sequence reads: CASSPLDGKYYGYTF. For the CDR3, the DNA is TGTGCCAGCAGTCCCCTCGACGGAAAGTACTATGGCTACACCTTC.

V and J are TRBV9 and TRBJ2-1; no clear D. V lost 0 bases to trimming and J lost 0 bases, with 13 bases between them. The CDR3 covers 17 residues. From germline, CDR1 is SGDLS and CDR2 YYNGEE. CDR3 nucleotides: TGTGCCAGCAGCGTAGGAAGCGTGGGAAGCTCCTACAATGAGCAGTTCTTC. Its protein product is CASSVGSVGSSYNEQFF.

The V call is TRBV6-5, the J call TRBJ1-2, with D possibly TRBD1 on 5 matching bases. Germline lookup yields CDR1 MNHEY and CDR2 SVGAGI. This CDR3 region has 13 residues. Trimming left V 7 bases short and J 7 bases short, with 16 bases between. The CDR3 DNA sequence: TGTGCCAGCACCGACCCACGGACACCTGGCTACACCTTC. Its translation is CASTDPRTPGYTF.